This TCR beta chain was captured by sequencing in a study of blood T cell repertoires in COVID-19. Study information: The United States, Italy and Spain supplied acute and convalescent COVID-19 samples. Sources were T cells, B-cell-depleted T cells, or PBMCs; the material itself was cDNA or gDNA.

In the authors' methods: Estimation of nucleated cell counts relied on the amplification of reference gene primers. Sequencing was performed with immunoSEQ multiplex PCR; in TCRdb, only in-frame clones are kept and a portion is missing. Clone size and the V and J calls come from that table; the DNA yielded D and trimming. This table holds over 100,000 clones, around 90% found once. Patients in Seattle were enrolled during active infection, then followed longitudinally. The sequenced material came from peripheral blood. The TCR comes from a woman between 45 and 60 years old with COVID-19, enrolled during active disease.

The CDR3 loop is CASSAGGTGELFF. The CDR3 bases are TGTGCCAGCAGTGCAGGGGGCACCGGGGAGCTGTTTTTT. J is TRBJ2-2 and V is TRBV2; the match to TRBD1 covers 7 bases. The CDR3 has 13 amino acids. Germline values: CDR1 SNHLY, CDR2 FYNNEI. The trim removed 4 bases at V and 4 bases at J, leaving 0 bases unmatched.